This TCR beta chain was documented in a study of cytomegalovirus exposure and HLA in healthy donors. In its sample, this clone was seen once. Between the trimmed V and J ends, which lost 6 bases and 2 bases, there was a span of 3 bases. The CDR3 runs to 11 residues. The germline V gene has CDR1 ENHRY and CDR2 SYGVKD. The PCR was carried out with 60 Vbeta primers and 13 Jbeta primers. Per the authors' pipeline: Among the unique TCR beta chains that a later analysis counted, 80 million to 100 million in all, roughly 9.9 million were shared. Method: immunoSEQ multiplex PCR; TCRdb's copy keeps in-frame clones and lacks some. The DNA gave D and trimming, while V, J and clone size come from that table. The sample comprises 150,000 to 200,000 clones, around 75% of which are singletons, and around 3% rests with the top ten.

The TCR comes from a male donor in good health and CMV-seronegative. The J gene is TRBJ2-3, the V gene TRBV10-3; D unresolved. Sequenced: PBMCs. The CDR3 is CAISSTDTQYF. CDR3 DNA: TGTGCCATCAGCTCCACAGATACGCAGTATTTT.